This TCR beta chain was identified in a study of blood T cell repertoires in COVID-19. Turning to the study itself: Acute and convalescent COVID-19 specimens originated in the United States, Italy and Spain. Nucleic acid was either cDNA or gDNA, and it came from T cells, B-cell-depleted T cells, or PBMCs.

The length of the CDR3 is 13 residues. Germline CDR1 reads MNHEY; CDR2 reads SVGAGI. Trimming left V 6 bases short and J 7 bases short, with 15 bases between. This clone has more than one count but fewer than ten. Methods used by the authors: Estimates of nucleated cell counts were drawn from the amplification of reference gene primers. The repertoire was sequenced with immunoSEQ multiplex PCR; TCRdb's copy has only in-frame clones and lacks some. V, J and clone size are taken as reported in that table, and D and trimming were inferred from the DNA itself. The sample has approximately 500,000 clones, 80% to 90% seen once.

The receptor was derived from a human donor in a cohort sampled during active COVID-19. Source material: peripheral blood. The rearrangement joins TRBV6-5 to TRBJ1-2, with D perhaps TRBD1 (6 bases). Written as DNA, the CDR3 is TGTGCCAGCAGGAAAACACAGGGCTCTGGCTACACCTTC. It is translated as CASRKTQGSGYTF.